This T cell receptor (beta chain) is from a study of T cells in Graves' hyperthyroidism and ophthalmopathy. V dropped 7 bases and J dropped 0 bases, with 28 bases sitting between them. The CDR3 runs 20 residues. Per germline, CDR1 MNHNY and CDR2 SVGAGI (reference sequence). Amplified regions were TCR beta CDR3 sequences from RNA transcripts. HTBI primers were the set used in a first-round RT-PCR of the TCR CDR3. Each CDR3 protein gets one entry after TCRdb re-called the multiplex PCR reads with MiXCR. The table has fewer than 650,000 distinct CDR3 sequences, approximately 49% seen once; the top ten hold approximately 44%.

Material for sequencing was peripheral blood or thyroid tissue (not recorded which). The sequence was obtained from an adult woman with Graves' disease, either hyperthyroidism or ophthalmopathy (not recorded which). The V call is TRBV6-6, the J call TRBJ1-5; D unclear. The CDR3 here is CASNGDNGPVFGYSNQPQHF. CDR3 DNA sequence: TGTGCCAGCAACGGGGATAACGGGCCAGTCTTTGGGTATAGCAATCAGCCCCAGCATTTT.